The clone carrying this T cell receptor (beta chain) was detected many times. What it recognizes is unknown. This specimen belongs to a study of identical twins. Study findings and constraints: The degree of excess twin sharing was weaker in beta out-of-frame sequences.

Donors were all healthy Caucasians. Using its own MiXCR run on the 5' RACE reads, TCRdb lists one record per CDR3 protein. Of around 100,000 distinct CDR3 sequences in the sample, 5.9% were seen once. This CDR3 has 18 amino acids. With V trimmed by 6 bases and J by 4 bases, 21 bases remained unmatched. Germline-derived CDR1 and CDR2 are DFQATT and SNEGSKA (reference sequence). The chain is built from TRBV20-1 and TRBJ2-1; 7 nucleotides match TRBD2. This receptor was obtained from a woman aged 45-60 years in good health. The specimen was memory T cells sorted from blood. CDR3 sequence reads: CSAIPQGVASGVYNEQFF. The CDR3 coding sequence is TGCAGTGCAATTCCCCAAGGCGTGGCTAGCGGAGTTTACAATGAGCAGTTCTTC.